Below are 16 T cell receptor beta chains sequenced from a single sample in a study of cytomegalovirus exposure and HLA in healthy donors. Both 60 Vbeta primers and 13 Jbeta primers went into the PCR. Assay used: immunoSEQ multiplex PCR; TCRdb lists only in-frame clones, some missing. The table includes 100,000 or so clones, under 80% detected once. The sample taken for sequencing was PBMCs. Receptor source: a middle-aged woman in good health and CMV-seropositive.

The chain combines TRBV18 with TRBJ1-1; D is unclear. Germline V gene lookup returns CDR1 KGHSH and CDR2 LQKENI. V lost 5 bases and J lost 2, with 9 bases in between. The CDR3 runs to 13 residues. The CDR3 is CASSLNRNTEAFF. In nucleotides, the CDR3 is TGTGCCAGCTCATTGAACAGAAACACTGAAGCTTTCTTT.

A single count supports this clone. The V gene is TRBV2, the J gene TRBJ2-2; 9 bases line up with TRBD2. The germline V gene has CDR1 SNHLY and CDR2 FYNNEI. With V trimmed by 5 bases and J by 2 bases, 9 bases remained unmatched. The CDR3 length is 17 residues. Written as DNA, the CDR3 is TGTGCCAGCAGTACCCCGGGACTAGCAGCTAACACCGGGGAGCTGTTTTTT. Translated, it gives CASSTPGLAANTGELFF.

The CDR3 nucleotides read TGTGCCAGCAGCCCTTCGGGTACTAGGACTGAAGCTTTCTTT. Protein: CASSPSGTRTEAFF. The chain carries TRBV7-3 and TRBJ1-1; D not certain. Germline V gene sequence: CDR1 SGHTA, CDR2 FQGTGA. Trimming took 5 bases from V and 5 from J, leaving 15 bases between them. The CDR3 covers 14 residues.

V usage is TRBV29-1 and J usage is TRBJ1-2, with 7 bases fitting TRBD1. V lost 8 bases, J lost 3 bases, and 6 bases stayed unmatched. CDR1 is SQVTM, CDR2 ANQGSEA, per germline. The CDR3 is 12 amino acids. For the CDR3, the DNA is TGCAGCCACCAGGGGGAAGACTATGGCTACACCTTC. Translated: CSHQGEDYGYTF.

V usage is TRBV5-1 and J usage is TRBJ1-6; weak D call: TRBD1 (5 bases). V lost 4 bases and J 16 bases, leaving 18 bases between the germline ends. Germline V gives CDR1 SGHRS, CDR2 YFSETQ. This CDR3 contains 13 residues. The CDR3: CASSPGEVGQLHF. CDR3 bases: TGCGCCAGCAGCCCTGGGGAGGTCGGACAACTCCACTTT.

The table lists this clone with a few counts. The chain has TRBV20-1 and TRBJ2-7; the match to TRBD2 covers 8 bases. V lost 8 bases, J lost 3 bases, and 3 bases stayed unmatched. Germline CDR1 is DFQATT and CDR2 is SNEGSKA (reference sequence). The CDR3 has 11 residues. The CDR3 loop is CSSGGGYEQYF. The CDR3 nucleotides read TGCAGTTCCGGGGGGGGCTACGAGCAGTACTTC.

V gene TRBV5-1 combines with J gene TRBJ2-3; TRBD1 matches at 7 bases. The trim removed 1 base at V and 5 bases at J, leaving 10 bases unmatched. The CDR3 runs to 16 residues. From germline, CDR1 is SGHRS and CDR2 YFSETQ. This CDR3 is CASSLREGATGDTQYF. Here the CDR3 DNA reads TGCGCCAGCAGCTTGAGAGAGGGGGCCACGGGAGATACGCAGTATTTT.

CDR3 nucleotide sequence: TGTGCCAGCAGTCCGTTCTTTGGTAGTCTCTACTACGAGCAGTACTTC. Protein: CASSPFFGSLYYEQYF. The chain recombines TRBV27 with TRBJ2-7; D gene unclear. The CDR3 runs 16 residues. CDR1 is MNHEY, CDR2 SMNVEV, per germline (reference sequence). The V and J ends lost 5 bases and 3 bases respectively, with 20 bases between them.

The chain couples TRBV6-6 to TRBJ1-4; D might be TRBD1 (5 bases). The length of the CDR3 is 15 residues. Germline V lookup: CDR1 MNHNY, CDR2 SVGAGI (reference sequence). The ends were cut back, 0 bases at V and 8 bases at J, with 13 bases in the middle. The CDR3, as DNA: TGTGCCAGCAGTTACTCAGGGACTCTAGGGGAAAAACTGTTTTTT. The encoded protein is CASSYSGTLGEKLFF.

CDR3 sequence (DNA): TGTGCCAGCAGTTTATCGAGGCGGGGACTAAATCAGCCCCAGCATTTT. Translated, it gives CASSLSRRGLNQPQHF. The V call is TRBV27, the J call TRBJ1-5; tentative D call: TRBD1 (5 bases). Germline V gene data show CDR1 as MNHEY and CDR2 as SMNVEV (reference sequence). The V and J ends lost 0 bases and 4 bases respectively, with 13 bases between them. This CDR3 region has 16 residues.

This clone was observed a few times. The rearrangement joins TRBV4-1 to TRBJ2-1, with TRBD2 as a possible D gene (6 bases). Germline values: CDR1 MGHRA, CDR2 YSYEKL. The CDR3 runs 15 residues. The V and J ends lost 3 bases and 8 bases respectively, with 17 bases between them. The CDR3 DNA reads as TGCGCCAGCAGCCACCCCCCCACGGGGGTACATGAGCAGTTCTTC. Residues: CASSHPPTGVHEQFF.

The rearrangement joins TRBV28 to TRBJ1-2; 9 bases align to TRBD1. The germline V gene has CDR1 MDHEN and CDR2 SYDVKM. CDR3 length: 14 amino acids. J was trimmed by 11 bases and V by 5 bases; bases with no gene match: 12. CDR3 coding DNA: TGTGCCAGCAGTCTTGGGACAGGGTTTTATTATTACACCTTC. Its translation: CASSLGTGFYYYTF.

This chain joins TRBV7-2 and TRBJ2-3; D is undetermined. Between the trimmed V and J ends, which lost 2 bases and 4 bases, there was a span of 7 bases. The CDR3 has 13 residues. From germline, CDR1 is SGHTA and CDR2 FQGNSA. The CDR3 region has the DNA TGTGCCAGCAGCTTACTTCGTGCAGATACGCAGTATTTT. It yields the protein CASSLLRADTQYF.

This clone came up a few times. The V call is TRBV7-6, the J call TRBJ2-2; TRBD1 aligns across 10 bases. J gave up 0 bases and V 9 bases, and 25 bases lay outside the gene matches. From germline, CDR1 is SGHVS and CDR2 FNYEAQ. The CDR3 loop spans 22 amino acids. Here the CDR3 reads CASRILVGSTGGDQPNTGELFF. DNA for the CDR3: TGTGCCAGTCGTATTCTCGTTGGGTCGACAGGGGGCGATCAGCCGAACACCGGGGAGCTGTTTTTT.

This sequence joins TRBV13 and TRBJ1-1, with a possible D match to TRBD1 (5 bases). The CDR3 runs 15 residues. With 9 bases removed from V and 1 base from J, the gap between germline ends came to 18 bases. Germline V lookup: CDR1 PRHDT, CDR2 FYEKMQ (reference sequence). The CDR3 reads CASTRVGLRNTEAFF. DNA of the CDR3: TGTGCCAGTACGAGAGTGGGGCTCAGGAACACTGAAGCTTTCTTT.

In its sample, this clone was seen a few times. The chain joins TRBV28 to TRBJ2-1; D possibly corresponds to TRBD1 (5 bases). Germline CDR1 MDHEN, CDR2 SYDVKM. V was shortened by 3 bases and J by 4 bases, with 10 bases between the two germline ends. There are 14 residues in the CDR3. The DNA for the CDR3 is TGTGCCAGCAGTTTGGTGGACAAGTACAATGAGCAGTTCTTC. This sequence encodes CASSLVDKYNEQFF.